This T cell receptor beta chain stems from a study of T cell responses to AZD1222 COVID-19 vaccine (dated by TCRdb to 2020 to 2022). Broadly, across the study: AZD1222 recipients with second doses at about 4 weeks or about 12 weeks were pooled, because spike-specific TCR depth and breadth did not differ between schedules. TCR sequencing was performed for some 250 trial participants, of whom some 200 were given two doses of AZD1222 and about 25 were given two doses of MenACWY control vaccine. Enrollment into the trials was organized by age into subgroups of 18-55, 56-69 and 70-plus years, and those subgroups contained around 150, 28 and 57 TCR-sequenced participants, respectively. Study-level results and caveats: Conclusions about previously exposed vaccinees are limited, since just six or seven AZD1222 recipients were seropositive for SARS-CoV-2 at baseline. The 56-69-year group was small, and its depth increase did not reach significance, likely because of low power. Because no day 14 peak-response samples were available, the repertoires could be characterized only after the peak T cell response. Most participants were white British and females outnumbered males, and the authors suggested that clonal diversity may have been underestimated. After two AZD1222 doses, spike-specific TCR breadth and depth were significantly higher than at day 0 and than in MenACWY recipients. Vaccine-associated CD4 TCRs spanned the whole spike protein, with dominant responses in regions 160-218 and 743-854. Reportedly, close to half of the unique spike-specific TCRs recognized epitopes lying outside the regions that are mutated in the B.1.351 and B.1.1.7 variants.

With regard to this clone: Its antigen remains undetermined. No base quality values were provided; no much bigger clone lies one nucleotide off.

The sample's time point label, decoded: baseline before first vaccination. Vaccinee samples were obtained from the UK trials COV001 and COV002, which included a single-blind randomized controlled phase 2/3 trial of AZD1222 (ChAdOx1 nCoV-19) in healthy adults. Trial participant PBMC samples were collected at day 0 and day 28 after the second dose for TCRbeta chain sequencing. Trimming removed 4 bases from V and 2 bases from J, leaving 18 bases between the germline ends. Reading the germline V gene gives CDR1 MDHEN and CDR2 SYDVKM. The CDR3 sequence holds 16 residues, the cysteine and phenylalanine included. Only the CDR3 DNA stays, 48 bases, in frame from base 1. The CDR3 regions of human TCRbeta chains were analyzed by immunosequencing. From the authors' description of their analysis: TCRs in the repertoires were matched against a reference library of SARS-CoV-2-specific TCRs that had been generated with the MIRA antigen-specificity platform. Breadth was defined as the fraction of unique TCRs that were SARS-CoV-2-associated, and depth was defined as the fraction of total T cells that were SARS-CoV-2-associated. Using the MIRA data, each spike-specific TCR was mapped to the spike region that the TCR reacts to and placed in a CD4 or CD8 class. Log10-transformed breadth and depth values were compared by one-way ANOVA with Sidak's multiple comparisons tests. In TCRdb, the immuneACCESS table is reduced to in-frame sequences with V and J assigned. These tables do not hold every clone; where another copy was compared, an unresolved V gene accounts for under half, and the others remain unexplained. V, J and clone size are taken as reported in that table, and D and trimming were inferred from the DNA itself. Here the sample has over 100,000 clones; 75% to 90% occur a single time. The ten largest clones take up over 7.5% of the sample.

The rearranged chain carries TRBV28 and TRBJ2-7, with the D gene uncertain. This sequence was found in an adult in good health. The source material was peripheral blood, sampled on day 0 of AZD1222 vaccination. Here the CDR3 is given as CASSYYRPDIPYEQYF. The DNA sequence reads TGTGCCAGCAGTTATTATAGACCAGACATCCCCTACGAGCAGTACTTC.